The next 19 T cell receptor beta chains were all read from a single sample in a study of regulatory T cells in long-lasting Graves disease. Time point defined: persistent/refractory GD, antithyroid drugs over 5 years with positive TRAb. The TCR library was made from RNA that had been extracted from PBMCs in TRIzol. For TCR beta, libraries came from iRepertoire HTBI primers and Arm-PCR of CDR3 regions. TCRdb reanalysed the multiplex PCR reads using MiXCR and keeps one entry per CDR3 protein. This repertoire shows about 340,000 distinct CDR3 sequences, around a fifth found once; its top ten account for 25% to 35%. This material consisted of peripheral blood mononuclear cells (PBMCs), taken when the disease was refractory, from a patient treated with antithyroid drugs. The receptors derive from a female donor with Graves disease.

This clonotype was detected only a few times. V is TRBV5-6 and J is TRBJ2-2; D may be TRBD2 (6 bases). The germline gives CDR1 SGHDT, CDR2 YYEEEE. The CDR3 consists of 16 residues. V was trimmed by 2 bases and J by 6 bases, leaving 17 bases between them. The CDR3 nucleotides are TGTGCCAGCAGCTTCGTCGGACTACCCTCCCCCGGGGAGCTGTTTTTT. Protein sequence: CASSFVGLPSPGELFF.

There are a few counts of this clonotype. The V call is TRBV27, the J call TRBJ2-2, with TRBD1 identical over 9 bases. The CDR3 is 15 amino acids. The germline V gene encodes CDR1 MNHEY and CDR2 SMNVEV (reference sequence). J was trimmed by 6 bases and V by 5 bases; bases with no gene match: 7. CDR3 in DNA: TGTGCCAGCAGTACCCCCCGGACAGGGGCCGGGGAGCTGTTTTTT. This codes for CASSTPRTGAGELFF.

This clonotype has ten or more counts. This CDR3 reads CASSIEGGETQYF. The CDR3 nucleotides are TGTGCCAGTAGTATAGAGGGAGGAGAGACCCAGTACTTC. The chain couples TRBV19 to TRBJ2-5, with D possibly TRBD2 on 6 matching bases. The V end was cut by 0 bases, the J end by 4 bases, with 6 bases between. Germline V gives CDR1 LNHDA, CDR2 SQIVND (reference sequence). The CDR3 is 13 residues long.

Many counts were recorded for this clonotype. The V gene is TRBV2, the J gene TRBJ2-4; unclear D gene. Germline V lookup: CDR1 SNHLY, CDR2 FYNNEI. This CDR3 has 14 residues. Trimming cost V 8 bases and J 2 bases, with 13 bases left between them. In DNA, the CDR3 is TGTGCCAGCCGCCGCTGGTTGACCAAAAACATTCAGTACTTC. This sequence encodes CASRRWLTKNIQYF.

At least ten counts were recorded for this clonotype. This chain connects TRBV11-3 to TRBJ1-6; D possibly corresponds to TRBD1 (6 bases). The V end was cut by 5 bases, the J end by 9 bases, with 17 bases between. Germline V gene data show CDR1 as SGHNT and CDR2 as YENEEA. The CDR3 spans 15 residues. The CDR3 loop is CASSPPTGFGSPLHF. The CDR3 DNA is TGTGCCAGCAGCCCACCCACAGGGTTTGGTTCACCCCTCCACTTT.

CDR3 protein: CASSVGPSSGTADTQYF. CDR3 DNA: TGTGCCAGCAGCGTAGGTCCAAGTAGCGGGACGGCAGATACGCAGTATTTT. The chain recombines TRBV9 with TRBJ2-3, with 8 bases lining up with TRBD2. Per the germline V gene, CDR1 is SGDLS and CDR2 is YYNGEE. The CDR3 sequence is 17 residues long. V shed 0 bases and J 4 bases; nucleotides not matched to a gene: 10. Together with reference TRBV9 and TRBJ2-3, the CDR3 gives the full variable domain: DSGVTQTPKHLITATGQRVTLRCSPRSGDLSVYWYQQSLDQGLQFLIQYYNGEERAKGNILERFSAQQFPDLHSELNLSSLELGDSALYFCASSVGPSSGTADTQYFGPGTRLTVL.

CDR3 amino acids: CASSITRTLVTEAFF. The CDR3 DNA reads as TGTGCCAGTAGTATAACCCGGACGCTGGTCACTGAAGCTTTCTTT. The V and J genes are TRBV19 and TRBJ1-1; D gene unclear. Trimming stripped 2 bases from V and 4 bases from J, with 14 bases between. The CDR3 consists of 15 residues. Germline CDR1 is LNHDA and CDR2 is SQIVND (reference sequence). Based on the CDR3 plus reference TRBV19 and TRBJ1-1, the full variable domain is DGGITQSPKYLFRKEGQNVTLSCEQNLNHDAMYWYRQDPGQGLRLIYYSQIVNDFQKGDIAEGYSVSREKKESFPLTVTSAQKNPTAFYLCASSITRTLVTEAFFGQGTRLTVV.

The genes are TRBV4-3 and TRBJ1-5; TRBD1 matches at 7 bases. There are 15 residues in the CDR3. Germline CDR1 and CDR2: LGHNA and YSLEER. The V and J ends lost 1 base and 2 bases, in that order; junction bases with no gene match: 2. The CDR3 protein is CASSQVQGCNQPQHF. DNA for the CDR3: TGCGCCAGCAGCCAAGTACAGGGGTGCAATCAGCCCCAGCATTTT.

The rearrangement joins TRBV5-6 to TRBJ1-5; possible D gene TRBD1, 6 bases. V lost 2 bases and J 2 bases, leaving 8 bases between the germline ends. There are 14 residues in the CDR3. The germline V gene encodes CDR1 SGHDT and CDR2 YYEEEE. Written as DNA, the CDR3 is TGTGCCAGCAGCTTCAGACAGGGCAATCAGCCCCAGCATTTT. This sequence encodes CASSFRQGNQPQHF.

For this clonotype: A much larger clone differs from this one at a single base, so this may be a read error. The CDR3 loop is CASSLGGTENHEQYF. CDR3 nucleotide sequence: TGTGCCAGCAGCTTAGGGGGGACAGAGAACCACGAGCAGTACTTC. The genes are TRBV7-9 and TRBJ2-7, with 7 bases that match TRBD1. Germline CDR1 and CDR2: SEHNR and FQNEAQ (reference sequence). Trimming cost V 1 base and J 5 bases; bases outside gene matches: 8. The CDR3 is 15 residues long. Complete variable domain (other parts from reference TRBV7-9 and TRBJ2-7): DTGVSQNPRHKITKRGQNVTFRCDPISEHNRLYWYRQTLGQGPEFLTYFQNEAQLEKSRLLSDRFSAERPKGSFSTLEIQRTEQGDSAMYLCASSLGGTENHEQYFGPGTRLTVT.

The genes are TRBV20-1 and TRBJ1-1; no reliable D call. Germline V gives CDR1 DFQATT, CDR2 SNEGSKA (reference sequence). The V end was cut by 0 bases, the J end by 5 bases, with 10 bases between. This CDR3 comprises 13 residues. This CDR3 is CSARDPSGTEAFF. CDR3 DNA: TGCAGTGCTAGAGATCCATCTGGAACTGAAGCTTTCTTT.

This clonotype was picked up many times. CDR3 sequence reads: CASSLSMTERNQPQHF. CDR3 nucleotides: TGTGCCAGCAGTTTATCGATGACAGAGAGGAACCAGCCCCAGCATTTT. This chain links TRBV27 with TRBJ1-5; D may be TRBD1 (5 bases). The CDR3 consists of 16 residues. The V gene's germline CDR1 is MNHEY and CDR2 SMNVEV (reference sequence). Deletions cut 0 bases from V and 7 bases from J, with 16 bases between.

CDR3 in DNA: TGTGCCAGTAGTATACGGCACACAACTAATGAAAAACTGTTTTTT. It translates to CASSIRHTTNEKLFF. V and J are TRBV19 and TRBJ1-4, with D uncertain. CDR1 and CDR2 (germline): LNHDA, SQIVND (reference sequence). CDR3 length equals 15 residues. The V end lost 2 bases, the J end lost 0 bases, and 7 bases lay between the germline ends. Full variable domain (rest looked up from reference TRBV19 and TRBJ1-4): DGGITQSPKYLFRKEGQNVTLSCEQNLNHDAMYWYRQDPGQGLRLIYYSQIVNDFQKGDIAEGYSVSREKKESFPLTVTSAQKNPTAFYLCASSIRHTTNEKLFFGSGTQLSVL.

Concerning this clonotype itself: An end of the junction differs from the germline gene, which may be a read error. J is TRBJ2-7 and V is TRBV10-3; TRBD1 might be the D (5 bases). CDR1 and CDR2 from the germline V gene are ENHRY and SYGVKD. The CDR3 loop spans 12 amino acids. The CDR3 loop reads CATSPRGHEQYF. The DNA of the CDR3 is TGTGCCACCAGTCCTAGGGGCCACGAGCAGTACTTC.

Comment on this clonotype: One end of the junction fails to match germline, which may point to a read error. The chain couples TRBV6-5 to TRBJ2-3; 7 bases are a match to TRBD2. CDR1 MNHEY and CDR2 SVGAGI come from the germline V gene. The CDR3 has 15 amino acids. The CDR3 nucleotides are TGTGCCAGCAGTTACTCGAGGGGAGGGCCAGATACGCGGTATTTT. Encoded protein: CASSYSRGGPDTRYF.

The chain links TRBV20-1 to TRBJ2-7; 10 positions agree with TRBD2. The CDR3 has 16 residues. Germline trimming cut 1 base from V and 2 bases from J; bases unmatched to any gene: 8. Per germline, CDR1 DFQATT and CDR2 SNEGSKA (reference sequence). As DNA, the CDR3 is TGCAGTGCTAGAGCAATGGAAGCGGGGGGGCCCTACGAGCAGTACTTC. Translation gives CSARAMEAGGPYEQYF.

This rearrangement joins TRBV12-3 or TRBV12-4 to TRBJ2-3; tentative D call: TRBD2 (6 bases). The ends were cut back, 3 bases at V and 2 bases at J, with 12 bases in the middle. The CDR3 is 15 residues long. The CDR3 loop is CASSFLGLHTDTQYF. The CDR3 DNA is TGTGCCAGCAGTTTTCTGGGACTCCACACAGATACGCAGTATTTT.

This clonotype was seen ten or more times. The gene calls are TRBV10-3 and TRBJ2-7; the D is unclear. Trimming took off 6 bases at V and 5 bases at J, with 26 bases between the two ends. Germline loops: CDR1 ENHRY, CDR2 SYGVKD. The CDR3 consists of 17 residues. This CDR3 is CAIRRFLEATQEDEQYF. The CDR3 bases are TGTGCCATCAGGCGGTTTTTAGAGGCGACTCAAGAGGACGAGCAGTACTTC.

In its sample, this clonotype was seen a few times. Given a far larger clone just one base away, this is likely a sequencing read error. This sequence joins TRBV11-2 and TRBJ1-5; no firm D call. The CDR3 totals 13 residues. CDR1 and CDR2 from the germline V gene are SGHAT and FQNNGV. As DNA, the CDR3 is TGTGCCAGCAGCCTTGATAGCAGTCAGCCCCAGCATTTT. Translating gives CASSLDSSQPQHF. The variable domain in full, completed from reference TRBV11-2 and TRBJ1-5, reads EAGVAQSPRYKIIEKRQSVAFWCNPISGHATLYWYQQILGQGPKLLIQFQNNGVVDDSQLPKDRFSAERLKGVDSTLKIQPAKLEDSAVYLCASSLDSSQPQHFGDGTRLSIL.